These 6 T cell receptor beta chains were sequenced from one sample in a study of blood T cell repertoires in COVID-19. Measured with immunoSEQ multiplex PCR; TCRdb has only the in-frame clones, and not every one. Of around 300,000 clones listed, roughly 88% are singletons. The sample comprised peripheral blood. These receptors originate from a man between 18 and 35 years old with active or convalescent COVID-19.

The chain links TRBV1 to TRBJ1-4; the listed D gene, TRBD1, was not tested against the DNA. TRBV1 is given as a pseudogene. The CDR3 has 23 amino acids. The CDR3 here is CTSSQDCICATPGQSLGNEKLFF. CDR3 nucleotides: TGCACCAGCAGCCAAGATTGTATATGTGCGACCCCCGGACAGAGCTTAGGTAATGAAAAACTGTTTTTT.

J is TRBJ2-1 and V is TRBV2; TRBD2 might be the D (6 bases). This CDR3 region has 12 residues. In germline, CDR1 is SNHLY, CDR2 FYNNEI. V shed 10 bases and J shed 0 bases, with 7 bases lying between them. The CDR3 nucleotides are TGTGCCATCGGGAGCTCCTACAATGAGCAGTTCTTC. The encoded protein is CAIGSSYNEQFF.

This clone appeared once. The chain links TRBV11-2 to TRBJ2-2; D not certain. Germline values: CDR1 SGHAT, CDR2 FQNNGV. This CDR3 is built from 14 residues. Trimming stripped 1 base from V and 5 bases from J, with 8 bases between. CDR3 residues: CASSLARVTGELFF. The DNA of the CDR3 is TGTGCCAGCAGCTTAGCTCGGGTAACCGGGGAGCTGTTTTTT.

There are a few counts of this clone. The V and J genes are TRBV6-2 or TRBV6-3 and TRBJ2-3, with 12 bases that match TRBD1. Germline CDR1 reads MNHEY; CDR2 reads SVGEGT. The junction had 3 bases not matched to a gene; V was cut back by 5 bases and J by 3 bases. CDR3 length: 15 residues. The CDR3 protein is CASSPGQGATDTQYF. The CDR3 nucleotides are TGTGCCAGCAGTCCGGGACAGGGGGCGACAGATACGCAGTATTTT.

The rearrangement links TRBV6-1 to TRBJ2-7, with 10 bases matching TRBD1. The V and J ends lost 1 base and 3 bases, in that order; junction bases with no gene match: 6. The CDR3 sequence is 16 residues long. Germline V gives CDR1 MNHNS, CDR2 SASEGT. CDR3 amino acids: CASSEDGDRGFYEQYF. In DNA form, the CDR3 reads TGTGCCAGCAGTGAAGACGGGGACAGGGGCTTCTACGAGCAGTACTTC.

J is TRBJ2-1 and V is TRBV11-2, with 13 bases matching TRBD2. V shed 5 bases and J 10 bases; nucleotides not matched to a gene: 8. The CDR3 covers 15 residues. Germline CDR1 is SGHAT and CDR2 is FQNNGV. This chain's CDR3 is CASSPGTSGVGEQFF. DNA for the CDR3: TGTGCCAGCAGCCCAGGGACTAGCGGGGTCGGGGAGCAGTTCTTC.